The rows below give T cell receptor beta chains drawn from one sample of a study of beta chain features in type 1 diabetes. This table comes from immunoSEQ multiplex PCR, and its TCRdb copy is limited to in-frame clones, with some not included. The sample holds 300,000 to 350,000 clones, approximately 13% seen once. What was sequenced was naive CD4+ T cells from blood. All receptors derive from a woman under 30 with type 1 diabetes. Both conserved end residues are part of each CDR3. The D gene is left open where the match is weak. The size field is filled for only some rows; it gives once, few, many or a size class.

d_gene,j_gene,abundance,v_gene,CDR3aa,CDR3nt
TRBD1,TRBJ1-2,NA,TRBV16,CASSQSGQGATFGYTF,TGTGCCAGCAGCCAATCGGGACAGGGGGCAACTTTTGGCTACACCTTC
TRBD1,TRBJ2-2,NA,TRBV30,CAWSTGQGNGELFF,TGTGCCTGGAGTACGGGACAGGGTAACGGGGAGCTGTTTTTT
TRBD1,TRBJ1-2,few,TRBV5-1,CASSPGTAHGYTF,TGCGCCAGCAGCCCCGGGACAGCTCATGGCTACACCTTC
NA,TRBJ2-3,few,TRBV28,CASSSAGLSDTQYF,TGTGCCAGCAGTTCCGCAGGGCTTTCAGATACGCAGTATTTT
NA,TRBJ2-5,NA,TRBV5-1,CASSLGLTGLRGETQYF,TGCGCCAGCAGCTTGGGGCTTACCGGCCTGCGGGGCGAGACCCAGTACTTC
NA,TRBJ2-2,NA,TRBV5-1,CASSLGQGTGELFF,TGCGCCAGCAGCTTGGGACAAGGAACCGGGGAGCTGTTTTTT
TRBD2,TRBJ2-1,few,TRBV11-3,CASEYLAAFGGGEQFF,TGTGCCAGCGAATACCTAGCGGCCTTTGGCGGCGGGGAGCAGTTCTTC
TRBD2,TRBJ2-6,NA,TRBV11-2,CASSLGRGYGANVLTF,TGTGCCAGCAGCCTGGGGAGGGGTTATGGGGCCAACGTCCTGACTTTC
NA,TRBJ2-5,NA,TRBV9,CASSVRTGSWETQYF,TGTGCCAGCAGCGTTAGGACCGGGAGCTGGGAGACCCAGTACTTC
NA,TRBJ1-2,NA,TRBV6-5,CASSPGQPGIHGYTF,TGTGCCAGCAGTCCTGGTCAACCAGGAATCCATGGCTACACCTTC
NA,TRBJ2-1,NA,TRBV19,CASSVDSGPYNEQFF,TGTGCCAGTAGTGTCGACAGTGGGCCCTACAATGAGCAGTTCTTC
TRBD2,TRBJ2-7,NA,TRBV10-3,CATGLAGAFYEQYF,TGTGCCACCGGGCTAGCGGGAGCCTTCTACGAGCAGTACTTC
NA,TRBJ1-2,few,TRBV9,CASSETALPNYGYTF,TGTGCCAGCAGCGAGACAGCCCTTCCTAACTATGGCTACACCTTC
NA,TRBJ2-1,few,TRBV30,CAWSAYSGSEQFF,TGTGCCTGGAGCGCTTATAGCGGTAGTGAGCAGTTCTTC
NA,TRBJ1-1,NA,TRBV30,CACQGATEAFF,TGTGCCTGCCAGGGTGCCACTGAAGCTTTCTTT
NA,TRBJ1-2,NA,TRBV28,CASTGPIYGYTF,TGTGCCTCCACAGGACCGATCTATGGCTACACCTTC
NA,TRBJ2-1,few,TRBV5-4,CASSLGGLEGGNEQFF,TGTGCCAGCAGCTTGGGGGGACTCGAAGGTGGCAATGAGCAGTTCTTC
NA,TRBJ2-6,few,TRBV9,CASSARDSGANVLTF,TGTGCCAGCAGCGCCAGGGACTCCGGGGCCAACGTCCTGACTTTC
TRBD2,TRBJ2-1,few,TRBV7-2,CASRKRDRRNEQFF,TGTGCCAGTAGAAAGCGGGACCGACGGAATGAGCAGTTCTTC
NA,TRBJ2-1,few,TRBV20-1,CSADLHNEQFF,TGCAGTGCTGACTTGCACAATGAGCAGTTCTTC
NA,TRBJ2-1,NA,TRBV23-1,CASSQSSQAGYNEQFF,TGCGCCAGCAGTCAATCGTCACAGGCTGGCTACAATGAGCAGTTCTTC
TRBD2,TRBJ2-1,NA,TRBV4-1,CASSQSTSGSAKNEQFF,TGCGCCAGCAGCCAATCGACTAGCGGGAGCGCTAAGAATGAGCAGTTCTTC
NA,TRBJ1-2,few,TRBV29-1,CSVPGDYGYTF,TGCAGCGTTCCAGGGGATTATGGCTACACCTTC
TRBD1,TRBJ1-5,few,TRBV7-9,CASSSTSTGFGQPQHF,TGTGCCAGCAGCTCAACGTCGACAGGGTTTGGTCAGCCCCAGCATTTT
NA,TRBJ2-2,few,TRBV11-2,CASRTPNTGELFF,TGTGCCAGCAGGACTCCTAACACCGGGGAGCTGTTTTTT
NA,TRBJ2-7,NA,TRBV20-1,CSALLYEQYF,TGCAGTGCCCTCTTGTACGAGCAGTACTTC
TRBD2,TRBJ2-5,NA,TRBV15,CATSRDRGEGETQYF,TGTGCCACCAGCAGAGATCGTGGGGAGGGAGAGACCCAGTACTTC
TRBD2,TRBJ2-1,NA,TRBV11-2,CASSLGSGIPYEQFF,TGTGCCAGCAGCTTAGGTAGCGGGATCCCCTATGAGCAGTTCTTC
TRBD2,TRBJ2-5,few,TRBV2,CASGPGGPIQETQYF,TGTGCCTCCGGGCCGGGAGGCCCCATCCAAGAGACCCAGTACTTC
TRBD2,TRBJ2-1,few,TRBV27,CASSPITSGRATGNEQFF,TGTGCCAGCAGTCCCATCACTAGCGGGAGGGCCACGGGCAATGAGCAGTTCTTC
TRBD1,TRBJ2-3,few,TRBV7-2,CASSTRQGGYADTQYF,TGTGCCAGCAGCACCAGACAGGGGGGATATGCAGATACGCAGTATTTT
TRBD1,TRBJ1-1,NA,TRBV7-8,CASSLAALDRAGAFF,TGTGCCAGCAGCTTAGCGGCTCTGGACAGGGCGGGAGCTTTCTTT
TRBD1,TRBJ1-2,NA,TRBV7-9,CASSLAGGNGYTF,TGTGCCAGCAGCTTAGCAGGGGGCAATGGCTACACCTTC
TRBD2,TRBJ2-1,few,TRBV2,CASSEMGTSGNNEQFF,TGTGCCAGCAGTGAGATGGGGACTAGCGGGAACAATGAGCAGTTCTTC
TRBD2,TRBJ2-1,NA,TRBV4-3,CAISNWGTSGSYEQFF,TGCGCCATCTCTAACTGGGGGACTAGCGGGAGCTATGAGCAGTTCTTC
NA,TRBJ2-5,few,TRBV30,CALEWGQAQETQYF,TGTGCCCTGGAATGGGGGCAGGCCCAAGAGACCCAGTACTTC
TRBD1,TRBJ1-5,NA,TRBV2,CASSEASGTVYNQPQHF,TGTGCCAGCAGTGAAGCGTCGGGGACAGTCTACAATCAGCCCCAGCATTTT
NA,TRBJ2-7,few,TRBV7-9,CASSPGTPYEQYF,TGTGCCAGCAGCCCGGGGACTCCTTACGAGCAGTACTTC
NA,TRBJ1-2,few,TRBV7-2,CASSRIDSNYGYTF,TGTGCCAGCAGCCGCATAGACAGCAACTATGGCTACACCTTC
TRBD1,TRBJ2-1,few,TRBV29-1,CSVDPGQAHNEQFF,TGCAGCGTCGATCCGGGACAGGCCCACAATGAGCAGTTCTTC
NA,TRBJ1-3,NA,TRBV29-1,CSVEGVGQASGNTIYF,TGCAGCGTTGAAGGAGTGGGACAAGCCTCTGGAAACACCATATATTTT
TRBD1,TRBJ2-7,few,TRBV6-6,CASRGQGLTYEQYF,TGTGCCAGCCGAGGACAGGGGCTAACCTACGAGCAGTACTTC
TRBD2,TRBJ2-3,few,TRBV29-1,CSAAQAGATDTQYF,TGCAGCGCGGCTCAAGCGGGAGCTACAGATACGCAGTATTTT
NA,TRBJ2-7,NA,TRBV2,CASKDGRGAYEQYF,TGTGCCAGCAAAGACGGCAGGGGGGCCTACGAGCAGTACTTC
TRBD1,TRBJ2-2,NA,TRBV7-2,CASSSTGARGRELFF,TGTGCCAGCAGCTCGACAGGGGCTAGAGGGCGGGAGCTGTTTTTT
TRBD2,TRBJ2-3,NA,TRBV5-6,CASSPRTSGITDTQYF,TGTGCCAGCAGCCCGAGGACTAGCGGGATCACAGATACGCAGTATTTT
NA,TRBJ2-7,many,TRBV14,CASGRSYEQYF,TGTGCCAGCGGGCGTTCCTACGAGCAGTACTTC
TRBD1,TRBJ1-5,few,TRBV2,CASSRDRVGQPQHF,TGTGCCAGCAGTCGGGACAGGGTGGGTCAGCCCCAGCATTTT
NA,TRBJ2-7,few,TRBV20-1,CSARSYEQYF,TGCAGTGCTAGGAGCTACGAGCAGTACTTC
NA,TRBJ2-1,few,TRBV30,CAWNRVLNEQFF,TGTGCCTGGAACCGCGTACTGAATGAGCAGTTCTTC